This entry features one T cell receptor beta chain sequence. This sample was included in a study of shared clonotypes between healthy human individuals. Study donors comprised healthy, HIV-negative adults devoid of recent acute infection or vaccination. This CDR3 spans 13 amino acids. Germline CDR1 reads SGHTA; CDR2 reads FQGTGA. V was trimmed by 2 bases and J by 5 bases, leaving 7 bases between them. The table came from immunoSEQ multiplex PCR; TCRdb's copy has only in-frame clones and leaves some out. Of about 1 million clones listed, approximately 70% are singletons. This sequence was found in a man between 18 and 29 years old in good health. The sequencing sample was made of memory CD4+ T cells sorted from blood. The subset: CD45RA-negative fraction. The gene calls are TRBV7-3 and TRBJ1-5; D not resolved. The chain's CDR3 is CASSLDPDQPQHF. The DNA for the CDR3 is TGTGCCAGCAGCTTAGACCCGGATCAGCCCCAGCATTTT.